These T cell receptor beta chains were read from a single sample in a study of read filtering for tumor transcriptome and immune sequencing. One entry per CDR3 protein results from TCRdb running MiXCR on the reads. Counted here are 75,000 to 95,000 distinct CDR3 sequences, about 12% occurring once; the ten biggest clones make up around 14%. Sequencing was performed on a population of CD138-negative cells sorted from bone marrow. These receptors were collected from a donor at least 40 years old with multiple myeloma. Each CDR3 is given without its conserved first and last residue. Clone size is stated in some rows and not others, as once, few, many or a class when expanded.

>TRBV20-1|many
SASRGNEKLF
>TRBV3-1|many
ASSQGPATNEKLF
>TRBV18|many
ASSPDTGLANSNEQF
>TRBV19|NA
ASSVQGAGANVLT
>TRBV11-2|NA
ASSSHRRDTQY
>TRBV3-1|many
ASSPRDRGRTGANVLT
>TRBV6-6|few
ASKQTGEAHEQF
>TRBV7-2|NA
ASSPFWGKLF
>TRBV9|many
ASSASGSGTDTQY
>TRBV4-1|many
ASSQGEGFEQF
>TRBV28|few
ASINRGLNTEAF
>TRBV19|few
ASRGMAAGETQY
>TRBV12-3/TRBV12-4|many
ASTQARAGNTGELF
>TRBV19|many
ASSASGGRRQY
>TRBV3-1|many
ASSQAAGPRGTEAF
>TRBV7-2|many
ASSTRYGTSGTLSFTDTQY
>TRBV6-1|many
ASSGTGNYGYT
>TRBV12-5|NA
ASGGAHEQY
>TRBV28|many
ASSLGPTQY
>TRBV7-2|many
ASSLVREREQF
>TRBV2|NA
GSSVSGVYERY
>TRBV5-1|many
ASSLGMNTEAF
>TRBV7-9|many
ASSFGDRAYEQY
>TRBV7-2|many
ASSYRTGGLGGTYEQY
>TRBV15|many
ATSRVWTSGRPGETQY
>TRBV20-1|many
SAEAGLGGNEQF
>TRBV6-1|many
ASWGLGVADTQY
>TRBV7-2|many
ASSLMGQPQH
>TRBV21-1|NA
ASSKVEEGFTDTQY
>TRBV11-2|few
ASRGQARMWAF
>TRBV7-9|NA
ASSSGGVAGELF
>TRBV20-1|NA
SARKEGTDTQY
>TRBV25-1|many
ASAPTQQGGQETQY
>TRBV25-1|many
ASSSGHPNTEAF
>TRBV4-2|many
ASSQDWTGGYTDTQY
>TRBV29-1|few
SVPVVGELF
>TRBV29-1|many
SVVGGGRALDTQY
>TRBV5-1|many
ASSPVLGNEQF
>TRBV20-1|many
SEVAVAKNIQY
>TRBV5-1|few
ASRGGDAVNTEAF
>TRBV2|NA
ASSEMGQGNGELF
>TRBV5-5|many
ASSLATGGRVGGEQF
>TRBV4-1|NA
ASSHPLQGREQF
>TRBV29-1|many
SVVWNTGELF
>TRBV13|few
ASSVGGQGGPLAKNIQY
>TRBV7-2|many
ASSIGRAVEQF
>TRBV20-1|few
SAAGTSGRGGYNEQF
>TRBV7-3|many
ASSSHYSRNTGELF
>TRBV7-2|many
ASSLRPSGNTIY
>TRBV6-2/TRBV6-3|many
ASSYGAGLRDNEQF
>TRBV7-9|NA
ASSLRSETDTQY
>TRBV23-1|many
ASSQSGGSYT
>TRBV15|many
ATSSRFRGNSRR
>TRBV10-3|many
AIRREGDTQY
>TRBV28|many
ASSQGGSNQPQH
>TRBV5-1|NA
ASSLGTASYEQY
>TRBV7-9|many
ASTPTSLPQNTGELF
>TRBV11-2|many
ASSLIPRTSGGQNYEQY
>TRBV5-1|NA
ASSSTGFEVGKLF